What follows describes a single TCR beta chain. What it binds is not known. After removal of 8 bases from V and 3 bases from J, the junction contained 5 bases not matched to a gene. Germline V gene data show CDR1 as MNHNS and CDR2 as SASEGT. The CDR3 totals 13 residues. This record comes from a study of regulatory T cells in long-lasting Graves disease. TCR beta libraries were built with iRepertoire HTBI primers and Arm-PCR of CDR3 regions. TCRdb fed the multiplex PCR reads into MiXCR, producing one record per CDR3 protein. There are 350,000 to 550,000 distinct CDR3 sequences in the sample; about 15% occur only once, and roughly a sixth lies in the top ten. Findings and limits, study-wide: Those with persistent disease had in common more public clonotypes (around 2,700) than new patients (about 970).

Time point noted: newly diagnosed GD, antithyroid drugs for less than 3 months. Preparation of the TCR library used RNA extracted from PBMCs. These data were also filed under a second study, of T cells in Graves' hyperthyroidism and ophthalmopathy. As that report states: Diagnoses were made from clinical symptoms, serum measures (thyroxine and TRAb), thyroid ultrasound and orbital computed tomography.

The clonotype originates from a woman aged 30 to 39 with Graves disease. The rearrangement joins TRBV6-1 to TRBJ2-7; TRBD2 matches 9 bases. This sample comprised peripheral blood mononuclear cells (PBMCs), obtained at new diagnosis, from a patient treated with antithyroid drugs. In nucleotides, the CDR3 is TGTGCCAGCGAGGGACTAGCTCTCTACGAGCAGTACTTC. It codes for CASEGLALYEQYF.